One T cell receptor (beta chain) is described in this entry. Its target is unknown. CDR1 is LGHDT and CDR2 is YNNKEL in the germline V gene (reference sequence). The CDR3 has 16 amino acids. The J segment lost 2 bases and the V segment lost 4 bases, leaving 8 bases of the junction unmatched. Methods used by the authors: Samples held a median of 95,638 TCRs, range roughly 20,000–700,000. MiXCR, applied by TCRdb to the RACE reads, yields one record per CDR3 protein. The V and J calls, along with clone size, are taken from TCRdb and not from the paper's own processing. The sample includes roughly 100,000 distinct CDR3 sequences, more than 10% seen only once; the top ten take roughly 1.5%. This sample stems from a study of human T cells and chemical hapten exposure. Across the whole study: Readings were taken at 6 days from patch tests that had applied 0.01% DPC to the upper back.

Study-wide findings and caveats: Alopecia affected the donors, so their immune response may differ from healthy people's.

Time point described: pre-sensitization, week 0. Treatment reported: therapeutic diphenylcyclopropenone sensitization with weekly scalp DPC. This specimen consisted of whole blood, obtained in connection with sensitization to the hapten diphenylcyclopropenone (DPC). This TCR was sampled from a woman in her forties or fifties with alopecia areata. Some clones in this sample may be carry-over from other donors' samples. The chain uses TRBV3-1 and TRBJ2-1; TRBD1 matches 7 bases. Written as DNA, the CDR3 is TGTGCCAGCAGCCTGGAGACAGGGTCCCCCTACAATGAGCAGTTCTTC. Translating it yields CASSLETGSPYNEQFF.